A selection of T cell receptor beta chains follows, all from one sample in a study of blood T cells in healthy people across ages. TCRdb reprocessed the 5' RACE reads via MiXCR and lists one record per CDR3 protein. The sample lists roughly 800,000 distinct CDR3 sequences; 50% to 65% were seen once. Sequenced: blood. The receptor source for this set is a man older than 75 in good health. CDR3s include the opening cysteine and the closing phenylalanine or tryptophan. Each record gives: V gene, clone size, D gene, J gene, CDR3 DNA, CDR3 protein. The D gene is left open where the match is weak. The size entry is marked missing in some rows and otherwise reads once, few, many or a size class.

>TRBV5-1|.|TRBD1|TRBJ2-3
TGCGCCAGCAGCTCTGGGACAGGGCAGTGGGATACGCAGTATTTT
CASSSGTGQWDTQYF
>TRBV27|.|.|TRBJ2-7
TGTGCCAGCAGTTTGGAGTACAGCGAGGCCTACGAGCAGTACTTC
CASSLEYSEAYEQYF
>TRBV28|.|.|TRBJ1-2
TGTGCCAGCAGTTCCCTGGACAGAGACAACTATGGCTACACCTTC
CASSSLDRDNYGYTF
>TRBV5-1|.|.|TRBJ1-2
TGCGCCAGCAGCTTGGCCCCCCAGGGGACGGAGTATGGCTACACCTTC
CASSLAPQGTEYGYTF
>TRBV7-6|few|TRBD2|TRBJ2-3
TGTGCCAGCAGCTCTGATCCACTAGCGGGAGGAGCGGACACAGATACGCAGTATTTT
CASSSDPLAGGADTDTQYF
>TRBV7-2|.|TRBD2|TRBJ2-7
TGTGCCAGCAGCTTAGGGGTTAGCGGGAGGGCCAGTAGTGAGTACTTC
CASSLGVSGRASSEYF
>TRBV9|.|.|TRBJ2-3
TGTGCCAGCAGCGTAGACGGAAGGGACGCAGATACGCAGTATTTT
CASSVDGRDADTQYF
>TRBV27|.|TRBD2|TRBJ2-5
TGTGCCAGCAGTTTTCAGGCGGGAGGGCCGCAGACCCAGTACTTC
CASSFQAGGPQTQYF
>TRBV20-1|.|.|TRBJ2-1
TGCAGTGCTAGTTTAGGAAATGAGCAGTTCTTC
CSASLGNEQFF
>TRBV20-1|.|.|TRBJ2-7
TGCAGTGCTAGAAAGGAGGGGCCTGACTACGAGCAGTACTTC
CSARKEGPDYEQYF
>TRBV10-2|.|.|TRBJ2-6
TGCGCCAGCAGTGAGTGGGTGCCCTCTGGGGCCAACGTCCTGACTTTC
CASSEWVPSGANVLTF
>TRBV7-9|.|TRBD1|TRBJ1-2
TGTGCCAGCAGCTCCGACAGGGCCGAAAATGGCTACACCTTC
CASSSDRAENGYTF
>TRBV9|many|.|TRBJ2-3
TGTGCCAGCAACCCCACAGATACGCAGTATTTT
CASNPTDTQYF
>TRBV5-5|.|.|TRBJ2-7
TGTGCCAGCAGCTCGTCGGACACCTTCAGTAGTACCTACGAGCAGTACTTC
CASSSSDTFSSTYEQYF
>TRBV10-3|.|TRBD2|TRBJ2-7
TGTACCATCAGTGGGAACCGAGCGGGAGGCGGATACGAGCAGTACTTC
CTISGNRAGGGYEQYF
>TRBV6-2/TRBV6-3|.|TRBD1|TRBJ2-2
TGTGCCAGCAGTCAAAATAACAGGGGAACCGGGGAGCTGTTTTTT
CASSQNNRGTGELFF
>TRBV28|once|.|TRBJ2-1
TGTGCCAGCAGCACCCGGGGTGGAGGGGCCGACTCCTACAATGAGCAGTTCTTC
CASSTRGGGADSYNEQFF
>TRBV20-1|.|.|TRBJ2-7
TGCAGTGCACTCAGAGGGAACCAGGGTGGGGACGAGCAGTACTTC
CSALRGNQGGDEQYF
>TRBV7-2|.|.|TRBJ1-2
TGTGCCAGCAGCCCCAGGCCGGGAAGGGGCCTTGGCTACACCTTC
CASSPRPGRGLGYTF
>TRBV20-1|few|TRBD2|TRBJ2-1
TGCAGTGCTCCGGGACTAGTCCTTGATGAGCAGTTCTTC
CSAPGLVLDEQFF
>TRBV5-1|many|.|TRBJ2-6
TGCGCCAGCAGCTTGGTTTCCTCTGGGGCCAACGTCCTGACTTTC
CASSLVSSGANVLTF
>TRBV6-5|.|TRBD2|TRBJ2-7
TGTGCCAGCAGAAGCGGGAGTGTTAACTACGAGCAGTACTTC
CASRSGSVNYEQYF
>TRBV20-1|many|.|TRBJ1-2
TGCAGTGCGAGAGACGGGAAGACTAACTATGGCTACACCTTC
CSARDGKTNYGYTF
>TRBV20-1|.|TRBD1|TRBJ1-1
TGCAGTGCTAGAAGGACAGGGACCAACACTGAAGCTTTCTTT
CSARRTGTNTEAFF
>TRBV21-1|.|.|TRBJ1-2
TGTGCCAGCAGCTGGAGTTCCAAGGGCTACACCTTC
CASSWSSKGYTF
>TRBV20-1|few|.|TRBJ2-7
TGCAGTGCTAGTCACCCCGCAGGGAATCCCTACGAGCAGTACTTC
CSASHPAGNPYEQYF
>TRBV12-3/TRBV12-4|few|.|TRBJ2-5
TGTGCCAGCAGTTTCGGGGGACTGACACGGGGTGAGACCCAGTACTTC
CASSFGGLTRGETQYF
>TRBV20-1|many|.|TRBJ2-5
TGCAGTGCACCCCTGGTCGGTATTGAGACCCAGTACTTC
CSAPLVGIETQYF
>TRBV12-3/TRBV12-4|.|.|TRBJ2-6
TGTGCCAGCAGTCAGGGACATCGTTCTGGGGCCAACGTCCTGACTTTC
CASSQGHRSGANVLTF
>TRBV7-6|once|.|TRBJ2-1
TGTGCCAGCAGCTTAGAAGAGTACAATGAGCAGTTCTTC
CASSLEEYNEQFF